The 17 T cell receptor beta chains given below trace back to one sample, sequenced in a study of T cells after yellow fever vaccination. TCRdb used MiXCR to reprocess the 5' RACE reads, holding one entry per CDR3 protein. The sample shows over 85,000 distinct CDR3 sequences, roughly 10% of them seen only once. The sample here was CD8+ T cells not binding an NS4B(214-222) dextramer, sorted from PBMCs, taken roughly 15 days after the first yellow fever vaccination. Receptors were obtained from a man between 18 and 35 years old who received the YFV17D yellow fever vaccine.

This clonotype showed up just a few times. The rearrangement joins TRBV7-9 to TRBJ1-2; 11 bases are shared with TRBD1. CDR1 is SEHNR, CDR2 FQNEAQ, per germline (reference sequence). The CDR3 length is 17 residues. With V trimmed by 1 base and J by 2 bases, 6 bases remained unmatched. Here the CDR3 DNA reads TGTGCCAGCAGCTTAGATGGACAGGGGGCAGTGAACTATGGCTACACCTTC. Its translation: CASSLDGQGAVNYGYTF.

This clonotype was detected only a few times. This chain links TRBV5-6 with TRBJ2-7, with 8 bases matching TRBD1. The V gene end was trimmed by 3 bases and the J gene end by 0 bases; junction bases not matched to a gene: 14. This CDR3 has 18 residues. Germline V gives CDR1 SGHDT, CDR2 YYEEEE. The chain's CDR3 is CASSSVPGQDHYSYEQYF. The CDR3 nucleotides read TGTGCCAGCAGCTCAGTCCCGGGACAGGATCATTACTCCTACGAGCAGTACTTC.

The chain combines TRBV6-5 with TRBJ2-3, with D maybe TRBD1 (5 bases). The V end lost 2 bases, the J end lost 2 bases, and 8 bases lay between the germline ends. CDR1 is MNHEY, CDR2 SVGAGI, per germline. The CDR3 has 14 amino acids. This chain's CDR3 is CASSYDSNTDTQYF. In DNA form, the CDR3 reads TGTGCCAGCAGTTACGACAGTAACACAGATACGCAGTATTTT.

At least ten counts were recorded for this clonotype. The chain recombines TRBV12-3 or TRBV12-4 with TRBJ1-1; D unclear. Trimming took off 5 bases at V and 2 bases at J, with 12 bases between the two ends. The CDR3 sequence is 14 residues long. Written as DNA, the CDR3 is TGTGCCAGCAGTACTACAGATACTAACACTGAAGCTTTCTTT. As protein: CASSTTDTNTEAFF.

A few counts support this clonotype. The chain combines TRBV7-9 with TRBJ2-3, with D perhaps matching TRBD1 (7 bases). Germline CDR1 SEHNR, CDR2 FQNEAQ (reference sequence). This CDR3 spans 15 amino acids. The V end lost 5 bases, the J end lost 2 bases, and 14 bases lay between the germline ends. CDR3: CASSNSGGITDTQYF. The CDR3, as DNA: TGTGCCAGCAGCAATTCAGGGGGGATCACAGATACGCAGTATTTT. The whole variable domain, filled in from reference TRBV7-9 and TRBJ2-3, reads DTGVSQNPRHKITKRGQNVTFRCDPISEHNRLYWYRQTLGQGPEFLTYFQNEAQLEKSRLLSDRFSAERPKGSFSTLEIQRTEQGDSAMYLCASSNSGGITDTQYFGPGTRLTVL.

The J gene is TRBJ1-2, the V gene TRBV12-3 or TRBV12-4, with a tentative D call TRBD1 (5 bases). The V end was cut by 6 bases, the J end by 7 bases, with 18 bases between. The CDR3 is made up of 14 amino acids. The DNA of the CDR3 is TGTGCCAGCAGCAATAAAGGGGTTACGGCTGGCTACACCTTC. Amino acids: CASSNKGVTAGYTF.

In its sample, this clonotype was seen a few times. The chain joins TRBV4-2 to TRBJ2-3, with D perhaps matching TRBD2 (6 bases). The CDR3 spans 14 residues. Trimming left V 7 bases short and J 1 base short, with 12 bases between. Germline loops: CDR1 LGHNA, CDR2 YNFKEQ. The CDR3 region is CASIGGAGTDTQYF. CDR3 sequence (DNA): TGTGCCAGCATTGGAGGGGCCGGCACAGATACGCAGTATTTT.

This clonotype was recorded a few times. The chain carries TRBV27 and TRBJ2-3, with D possibly TRBD1 on 6 matching bases. Germline loops: CDR1 MNHEY, CDR2 SMNVEV (reference sequence). The V end was cut by 8 bases, the J end by 4 bases, with 19 bases between. The CDR3 runs 15 residues. CDR3: CASSAPSGVSDTQYF. The CDR3 nucleotides are TGTGCCAGCTCAGCGCCTTCAGGGGTGTCAGATACGCAGTATTTT.

This clonotype appeared a few times. The chain employs TRBV12-3 or TRBV12-4 and TRBJ2-5, with 9 bases aligning to TRBD1. Losses at the gene ends were 7 bases for V and 4 bases for J; bases not matched to a gene: 10. This CDR3 region has 15 residues. CDR3 loop: CASTYGTGLPETQYF. CDR3 nucleotides: TGTGCCAGCACCTACGGGACAGGGTTACCAGAGACCCAGTACTTC.

There are many counts of this clonotype. J is TRBJ1-1 and V is TRBV4-1, with D uncertain. This CDR3 region has 13 residues. The ends were cut back, 0 bases at V and 7 bases at J, with 9 bases in the middle. Germline-derived CDR1 and CDR2 are MGHRA and YSYEKL. CDR3 bases: TGCGCCAGCAGCCAAGAGAACATTCGTGAAGCTTTCTTT. It codes for CASSQENIREAFF.

This clonotype was detected only a few times. J is TRBJ2-1 and V is TRBV10-3, with 8 bases identical to TRBD2. The CDR3 runs to 15 residues. V shed 0 bases, J shed 3 bases, and the junction held 1 base outside the gene matches. Germline V gives CDR1 ENHRY, CDR2 SYGVKD. The CDR3 sequence: CAISESGGGYNEQFF. The CDR3, as DNA: TGTGCCATCAGTGAGTCCGGGGGGGGCTACAATGAGCAGTTCTTC.

This clonotype was seen ten or more times. This chain joins TRBV6-2 or TRBV6-3 and TRBJ2-2; no firm D call. CDR3 size: 15 residues. From germline, CDR1 is MNHEY and CDR2 SVGEGT. The V end was cut by 2 bases, the J end by 7 bases, with 14 bases between. The CDR3 spells CASSYRRDGGGELFF. The CDR3 bases are TGTGCCAGCAGTTACCGCCGCGATGGCGGCGGGGAGCTGTTTTTT.

There are a few counts of this clonotype. The V and J genes are TRBV4-3 and TRBJ2-5; 7 positions agree with TRBD2. Germline lookup yields CDR1 LGHNA and CDR2 YSLEER. The CDR3 is made up of 18 amino acids. The V and J ends lost 0 bases and 2 bases, in that order; junction bases with no gene match: 12. The CDR3 bases are TGCGCCAGCAGCCAAGATTATCGCGGGGGTAGCGTGCAAGAGACCCAGTACTTC. It codes for CASSQDYRGGSVQETQYF.

The rearrangement uses TRBV7-9 and TRBJ2-7; maybe TRBD1 (6 bases). Germline V gene lookup returns CDR1 SEHNR and CDR2 FQNEAQ (reference sequence). Trimming took off 4 bases at V and 2 bases at J, with 9 bases between the two ends. This CDR3 is 13 amino acids long. CDR3 region: CASSYQGTYEQYF. CDR3 nucleotide sequence: TGTGCCAGCAGCTATCAGGGGACCTACGAGCAGTACTTC.

Only a few counts were recorded for this clonotype. This chain connects TRBV6-1 to TRBJ2-3; 9 bases line up with TRBD1. The J segment lost 4 bases and the V segment lost 8 bases, leaving 10 bases of the junction unmatched. This CDR3 has 15 residues. Per the germline V gene, CDR1 is MNHNS and CDR2 is SASEGT. The CDR3: CASRVRDRVADTQYF. In nucleotides, the CDR3 is TGTGCCAGCCGCGTCCGGGACAGGGTCGCAGATACGCAGTATTTT.

This clonotype was detected many times. V and J are TRBV4-1 and TRBJ2-1; D is possibly TRBD1 or TRBD2 (5 bases each). Germline CDR1 reads MGHRA; CDR2 reads YSYEKL. CDR3 length: 16 amino acids. With 3 bases removed from V and 3 bases from J, the gap between germline ends came to 15 bases. The CDR3 nucleotides are TGCGCCAGCAGCCACACCCCACGGGGCTACTACAATGAGCAGTTCTTC. It specifies CASSHTPRGYYNEQFF.

The chain recombines TRBV5-1 with TRBJ2-1; D not resolved. Trimming shortened V by 5 bases and J by 5 bases, and 5 bases separated the two germline ends. CDR3 length: 11 amino acids. Germline loops: CDR1 SGHRS, CDR2 YFSETQ. The CDR3 region is CASRYNNEQFF. The CDR3 DNA follows: TGCGCCAGCAGGTATAACAATGAGCAGTTCTTC.